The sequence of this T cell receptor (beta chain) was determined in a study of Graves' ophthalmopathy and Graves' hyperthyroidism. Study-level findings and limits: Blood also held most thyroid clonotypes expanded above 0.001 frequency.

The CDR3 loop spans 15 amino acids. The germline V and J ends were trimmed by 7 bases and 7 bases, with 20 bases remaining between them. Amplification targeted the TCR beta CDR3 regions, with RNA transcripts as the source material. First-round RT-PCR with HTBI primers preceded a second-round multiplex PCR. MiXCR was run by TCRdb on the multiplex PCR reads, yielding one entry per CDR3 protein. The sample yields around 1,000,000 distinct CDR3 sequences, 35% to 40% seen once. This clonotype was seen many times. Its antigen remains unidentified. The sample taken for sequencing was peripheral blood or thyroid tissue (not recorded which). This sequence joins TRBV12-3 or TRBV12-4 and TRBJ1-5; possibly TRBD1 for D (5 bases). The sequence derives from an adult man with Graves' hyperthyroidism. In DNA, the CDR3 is TGTGCCAGCAATCCGGGACGGTCGGGCGGACAGCCCCAGCATTTT. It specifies CASNPGRSGGQPQHF.